This T cell receptor (beta chain) comes out of a study of shared clonotypes between healthy human individuals. The study's findings and limits: Read depth was anticipated to influence clonotype sharing among donors.

Sequencing was at deep level. Generated by immunoSEQ multiplex PCR, the TCRdb table keeps only in-frame clones and is missing some. The sample comprises about 710,000 clones, around 77% of which are singletons, and about 1.7% rests with the top ten. As to this clone: Its antigen is unknown.

CDR1 MGHRA and CDR2 YSYEKL come from the germline V gene. With 2 bases removed from V and 1 base from J, the gap between germline ends came to 15 bases. This CDR3 has 17 amino acids. Naive CD45RA+ and memory CD45RA-negative subsets were split from CD4+ cells. The material sequenced was memory CD4+ T cells sorted from blood. The sample's subset: CD45RA-negative fraction. The chain has TRBV4-1 and TRBJ1-3, with D possibly matching TRBD1 (6 bases). This clonotype originated in a woman younger than 45 in good health. In nucleotides, the CDR3 is TGCGCCAGCAGCCAAATACAGGGAAGAGAGTCTGGAAACACCATATATTTT. It encodes CASSQIQGRESGNTIYF.